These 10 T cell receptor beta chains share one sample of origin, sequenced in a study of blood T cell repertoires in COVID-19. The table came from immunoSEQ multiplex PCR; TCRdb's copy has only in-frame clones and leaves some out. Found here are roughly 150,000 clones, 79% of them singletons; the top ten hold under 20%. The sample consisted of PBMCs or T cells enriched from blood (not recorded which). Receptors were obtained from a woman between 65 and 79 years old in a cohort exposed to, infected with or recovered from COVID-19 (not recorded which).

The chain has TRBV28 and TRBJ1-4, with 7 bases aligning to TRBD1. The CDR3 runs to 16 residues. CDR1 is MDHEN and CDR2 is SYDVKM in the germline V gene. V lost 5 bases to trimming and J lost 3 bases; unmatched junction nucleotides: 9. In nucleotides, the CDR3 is TGTGCCAGCAGTGGAGAAACCGGGACAGCTAATGAAAAACTGTTTTTT. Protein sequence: CASSGETGTANEKLFF.

The CDR3: CASSLQRIGEQFF. The CDR3 DNA sequence: TGTGCCAGCAGTTTACAGCGAATAGGTGAGCAGTTCTTC. This rearrangement joins TRBV12-3 or TRBV12-4 to TRBJ2-1; D gene unclear. V was trimmed by 2 bases and J by 9 bases, leaving 11 bases between them. The CDR3 has 13 amino acids.

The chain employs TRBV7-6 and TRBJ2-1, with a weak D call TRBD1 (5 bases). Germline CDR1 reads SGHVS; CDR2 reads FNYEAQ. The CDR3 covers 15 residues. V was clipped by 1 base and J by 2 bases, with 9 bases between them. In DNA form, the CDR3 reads TGTGCCAGCAGCTTAGGGCAGGGCGCCTACAATGAGCAGTTCTTC. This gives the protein CASSLGQGAYNEQFF.

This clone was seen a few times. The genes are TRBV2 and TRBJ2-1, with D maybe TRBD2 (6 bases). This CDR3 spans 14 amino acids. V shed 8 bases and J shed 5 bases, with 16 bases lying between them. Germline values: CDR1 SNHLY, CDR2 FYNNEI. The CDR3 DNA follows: TGTGCCAGCCAACGGACTACCATAAACAATGAGCAGTTCTTC. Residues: CASQRTTINNEQFF.

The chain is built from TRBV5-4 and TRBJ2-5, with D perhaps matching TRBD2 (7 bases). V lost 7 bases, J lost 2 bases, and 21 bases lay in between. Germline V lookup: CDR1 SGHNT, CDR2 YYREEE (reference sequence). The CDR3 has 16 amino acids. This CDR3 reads CASGGEASGEQETQYF. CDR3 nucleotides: TGTGCCAGCGGGGGCGAGGCTAGCGGAGAACAAGAGACCCAGTACTTC. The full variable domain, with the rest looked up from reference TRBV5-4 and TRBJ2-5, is ETGVTQSPTHLIKTRGQQVTLRCSSQSGHNTVSWYQQALGQGPQFIFQYYREEENGRGNFPPRFSGLQFPNYSSELNVNALELDDSALYLCASGGEASGEQETQYFGPGTRLLVL.

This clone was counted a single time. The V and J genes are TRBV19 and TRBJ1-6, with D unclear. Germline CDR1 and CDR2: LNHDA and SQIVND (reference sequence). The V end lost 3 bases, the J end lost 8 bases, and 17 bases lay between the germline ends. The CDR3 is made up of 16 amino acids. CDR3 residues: CASSISPGGAYSPLHF. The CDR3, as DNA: TGTGCCAGTAGTATCTCTCCGGGAGGTGCCTATTCACCCCTCCACTTT.

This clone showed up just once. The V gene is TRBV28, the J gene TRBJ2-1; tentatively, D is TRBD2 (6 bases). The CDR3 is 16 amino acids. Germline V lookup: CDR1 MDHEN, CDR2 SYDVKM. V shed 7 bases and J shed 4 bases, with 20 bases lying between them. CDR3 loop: CASKVPGRGSYNEQFF. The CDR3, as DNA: TGTGCCAGCAAGGTACCGGGACGGGGGAGTTACAATGAGCAGTTCTTC.

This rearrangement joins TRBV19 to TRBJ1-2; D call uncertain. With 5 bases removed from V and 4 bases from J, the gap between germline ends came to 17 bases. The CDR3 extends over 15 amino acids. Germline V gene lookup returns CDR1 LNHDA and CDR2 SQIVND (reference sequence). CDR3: CASSSQRNEFYGYTF. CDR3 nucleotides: TGTGCCAGTAGTTCCCAGAGGAATGAGTTCTATGGCTACACCTTC.

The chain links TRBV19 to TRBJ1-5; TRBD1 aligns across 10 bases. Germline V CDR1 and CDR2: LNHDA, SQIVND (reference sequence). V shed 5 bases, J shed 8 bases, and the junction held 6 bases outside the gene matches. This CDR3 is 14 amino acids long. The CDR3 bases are TGTGCCAGTAGTTCGGACAGGGGGAGAAAGCCCCAGCATTTT. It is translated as CASSSDRGRKPQHF. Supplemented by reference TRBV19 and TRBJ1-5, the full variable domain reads DGGITQSPKYLFRKEGQNVTLSCEQNLNHDAMYWYRQDPGQGLRLIYYSQIVNDFQKGDIAEGYSVSREKKESFPLTVTSAQKNPTAFYLCASSSDRGRKPQHFGDGTRLSIL.

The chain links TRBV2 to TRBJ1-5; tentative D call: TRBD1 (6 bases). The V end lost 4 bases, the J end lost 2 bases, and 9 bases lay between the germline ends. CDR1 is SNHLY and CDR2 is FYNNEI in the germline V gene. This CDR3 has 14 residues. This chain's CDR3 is CASSGGQGNQPQHF. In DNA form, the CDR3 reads TGTGCCAGCAGTGGGGGGCAAGGCAATCAGCCCCAGCATTTT.